This T cell receptor beta chain appears in the sequencing data of a study of shared clonotypes between healthy human individuals. Study observations and caveats: Compared with clonotypes that all four donors shared, non-shared clonotypes had lower generation probabilities. Around 4.7% was the fraction of naive CD4 clonotypes found shared across a handful of donors.

This CDR3 contains 14 residues. CDR1 is SGHVS and CDR2 is FNYEAQ in the germline V gene. Unmatched junction bases numbered 8, after V lost 6 bases and J lost 10 bases. Donors comprised healthy HIV-negative adults lacking recent acute infections or vaccinations. A word on this clone: Its antigen remains unidentified.

Per the original methods: Sequence data from immunoSEQ were junction-only and lacked quality scores; consequently, filtering differed. Repertoires were generated with immunoSEQ multiplex PCR, while TCRdb's copy carries only in-frame clones and drops some. V, J and clone size were drawn from that table, and D and trimming were deduced from the DNA. The sample holds some 2,500,000 clones, roughly 93% seen once. The sample consisted of naive CD4+ T cells from PBMCs. Subset denoted: CD45RA+ positively selected. This TCR was sampled from a man aged 18 to 35 in good health. Some clones in this sample may be carry-over from other donors' samples. This chain uses TRBV7-6 with TRBJ2-1; TRBD2 agrees at 11 bases. The CDR3 DNA follows: TGTGCCAGCAGAGCACTAGCGGGAGAGCAGGAGCAGTTCTTC. Protein product: CASRALAGEQEQFF.